The present T cell receptor (beta chain) was sequenced within a study of molecular identifiers for immune sequencing clone quantification. Per germline, CDR1 MNHEY and CDR2 SVGEGT. V was clipped by 5 bases and J by 4 bases, with 9 bases between them. The CDR3 has 14 amino acids. With 10%, 30% or 50% of RNA, about 20,000 to 1,100,000 naive CD8 T cells were sequenced. Using a CD8+CD4-CCR7+CD45RA+ phenotype, naive CD8 T cells were sorted. Both previously described methods and listed TCR primers were employed to make bulk TCR libraries. TCRdb called the PCR reads again in MiXCR, with one record for every CDR3 protein. The repertoire holds about 630,000 distinct CDR3 sequences, with roughly 23% as singletons.

The TCR comes from a human donor in good health. Some libraries in this study had Jurkat cell RNA spiked in. Specimen: naive CD8+ T cells from blood, with Jurkat cell RNA spiked in. The sample's subset: FACS-sorted CD8+CD4-CCR7+CD45RA+ naive T cells. The genes are TRBV6-2 or TRBV6-3 and TRBJ1-6; D not resolved. The CDR3 here is CASSRRAYNSPLHF. CDR3 in DNA: TGTGCCAGCAGTCGACGGGCATATAATTCACCCCTCCACTTT.